This T cell receptor (beta chain) was identified in a study of tumor-infiltrating lymphocytes in primary liver carcinoma. The authors took blood RNA from unsorted whole blood and also extracted germline DNA. TCR beta cDNA came from roughly 0.45 ug total RNA, primed with a constant-region primer. Three nested multiplex PCR rounds, a slightly modified ARM-PCR method, built the TCR beta libraries. TCRdb reprocessed the multiplex PCR reads with MiXCR, giving one entry per CDR3 protein. The repertoire holds roughly 180,000 distinct CDR3 sequences, over 50% seen once, with roughly 76% in the top ten. This TCR was sampled from a man in his forties with primary liver carcinoma and hepatitis B virus infection. The sequenced sample consisted of peripheral blood.

The CDR3, as DNA: TGCAGCGTTGAAGTCCGTGAGACCTCTGGGGCCAACGTCCTGACTTTC. Protein: CSVEVRETSGANVLTF. The chain employs TRBV29-1 and TRBJ2-6; D uncertain. The V end was cut by 1 base, the J end by 0 bases, with 10 bases between. The CDR3 is made up of 16 amino acids. The germline gives CDR1 SQVTM, CDR2 ANQGSEA.